Presented here are 24 T cell receptor beta chains from one specimen sequenced in a study of blood T cell repertoires in COVID-19 (dated by TCRdb to between 2020 and 2021). Library construction relied on the immunoSEQ multiplex PCR assay. The clones in this table, taken by TCRdb from immuneACCESS, are in-frame only. Not every clone is retained; where verified, under half of the shortfall comes from an unresolved V gene, and the cause of the rest is unknown. The sample contains 250,000 to 300,000 clones, about nine tenths of them found a single time. About 2% of the sample comes from the top ten. Sequences were obtained from peripheral blood. All receptors come from a woman aged 45-65 years who had recovered from COVID-19.

The chain employs TRBV7-2 and TRBJ2-3; maybe TRBD2 (5 bases). V was trimmed by 2 bases and J by 6 bases, leaving 18 bases between them. This CDR3 spans 16 amino acids. Germline CDR1 is SGHTA and CDR2 is FQGNSA. Written as DNA, the CDR3 is TGTGCCAGCAGCTTAATGAGGGCTAGGATCGCGGATACGCAGTATTTT. This sequence encodes CASSLMRARIADTQYF.

The gene calls are TRBV3-1 (or the pseudogene TRBV3-2) and TRBJ2-5, with 9 bases lining up with TRBD2. The CDR3 totals 17 residues. Germline trimming cut 4 bases from V and 6 bases from J; bases unmatched to any gene: 15. The germline gives CDR1 LGHDT, CDR2 YNNKEL (reference sequence). CDR3 amino acids: CASSPRAGAGGRKTQYF. CDR3 nucleotides: TGTGCCAGCAGCCCCCGGGCCGGGGCGGGGGGGAGGAAGACCCAGTACTTC.

The V call is TRBV7-6, the J call TRBJ2-1; 8 bases are a match to TRBD1. The CDR3 runs to 14 residues. Germline V gives CDR1 SGHVS, CDR2 FNYEAQ. V dropped 2 bases and J dropped 7; count of bases not matched to a gene: 4. CDR3: CASSLRTGSNEQFF. CDR3 in DNA: TGTGCCAGCAGCTTAAGGACAGGGTCGAATGAGCAGTTCTTC.

The chain uses TRBV28 and TRBJ2-5, with 9 nucleotides matching TRBD2. The J segment lost 4 bases and the V segment lost 8 bases, leaving 5 bases of the junction unmatched. Germline CDR1 is MDHEN and CDR2 is SYDVKM. The CDR3 covers 13 residues. Here the CDR3 DNA reads TGTGCCAGCCTTCCTAGCGGGGTAGAGACCCAGTACTTC. This encodes CASLPSGVETQYF. The complete variable domain, with remaining parts taken from reference TRBV28 and TRBJ2-5, reads DVKVTQSSRYLVKRTGEKVFLECVQDMDHENMFWYRQDPGLGLRLIYFSYDVKMKEKGDIPEGYSVSREKKERFSLILESASTNQTSMYLCASLPSGVETQYFGPGTRLLVL.

The chain is built from TRBV10-3 and TRBJ2-3, with D possibly TRBD2 on 5 matching bases. V was trimmed by 4 bases and J by 6 bases, leaving 11 bases between them. The CDR3 consists of 13 residues. CDR1 is ENHRY and CDR2 is SYGVKD in the germline V gene. CDR3 nucleotide sequence: TGTGCCATCAGTGTGGAGGAAACGGATACGCAGTATTTT. Translating it yields CAISVEETDTQYF.

This clone was counted a few times. The chain has TRBV7-2 and TRBJ2-5, with D possibly being TRBD2 (7 bases). V was shortened by 4 bases and J by 7 bases, with 19 bases between the two germline ends. CDR3 length: 15 residues. The germline V gene encodes CDR1 SGHTA and CDR2 FQGNSA. The CDR3, as DNA: TGTGCCAGCAGCTCCCGCGGCGGGGGCGCAGGGACCCAGTACTTC. Encoded protein: CASSSRGGGAGTQYF.

This chain links TRBV10-3 with TRBJ2-1; 12 bases agree with TRBD1. This CDR3 has 15 amino acids. Germline V gene data show CDR1 as ENHRY and CDR2 as SYGVKD. The ends lost 6 bases at V and 7 bases at J; junction bases unmatched: 7. The CDR3 DNA is TGTGCCATCAGATCGGGACAGGGGGCGAGGAATGAGCAGTTCTTC. Residues: CAIRSGQGARNEQFF.

The CDR3 DNA follows: TGTGCCAGCAGTTACAGAGGACAGGTCGACTATGGCTACACCTTC. This encodes CASSYRGQVDYGYTF. The chain is built from TRBV6-5 and TRBJ1-2, with 7 positions matching TRBD1. This CDR3 region has 15 residues. After removal of 2 bases from V and 3 bases from J, the junction contained 6 bases not matched to a gene. Looked up from germline, CDR1 is MNHEY and CDR2 is SVGAGI.

The genes are TRBV7-9 and TRBJ2-7, with D possibly TRBD1 on 5 matching bases. The CDR3 extends over 15 amino acids. Trimming shortened V by 4 bases and J by 5 bases, and 18 bases separated the two germline ends. Per germline, CDR1 SEHNR and CDR2 FQNEAQ (reference sequence). DNA for the CDR3: TGTGCCAGCAGCTCCGAGCTCAGGGAAGGAGACGAGCAGTACTTC. Protein product: CASSSELREGDEQYF.

This chain links TRBV3-1 (or the pseudogene TRBV3-2) with TRBJ2-4; no clear D gene. The V and J ends lost 2 bases and 8 bases respectively, with 13 bases between them. There are 14 residues in the CDR3. Germline V gene data show CDR1 as LGHDT and CDR2 as YNNKEL (reference sequence). In DNA, the CDR3 is TGTGCCAGCAGCCAAACGCAGGCGAGCTACATTCAGTACTTC. This translates into CASSQTQASYIQYF.

This clone came up a few times. The rearrangement joins TRBV5-1 to TRBJ2-3, with D maybe TRBD1 (6 bases). The CDR3 is made up of 15 amino acids. The V and J ends lost 4 bases and 0 bases respectively, with 12 bases between them. CDR1 is SGHRS, CDR2 YFSETQ, per germline. Here the CDR3 DNA reads TGCGCCAGCAGCAAGGGGGAGTGGAGCACAGATACGCAGTATTTT. It translates to CASSKGEWSTDTQYF.

The rearrangement links TRBV5-5 to TRBJ2-2; 7 positions match TRBD1. This CDR3 has 16 residues. The J segment lost 7 bases and the V segment lost 0 bases, leaving 9 bases of the junction unmatched. Germline V lookup: CDR1 SGHKS, CDR2 YYEKEE (reference sequence). CDR3 in amino acids: CASSLEGGAVIGELFF. CDR3 DNA: TGTGCCAGCAGCTTGGAAGGGGGCGCGGTGATCGGGGAGCTGTTTTTT.

CDR3 sequence (DNA): TGTGCTAGTGACCTCCGGACAGGGGTCGGCTCTGGAAACACCATATATTTT. It codes for CASDLRTGVGSGNTIYF. The V call is TRBV12-5, the J call TRBJ1-3, with 9 bases matching TRBD1. CDR1 is LGHNT and CDR2 is FRNRAP in the germline V gene. V was clipped by 7 bases and J by 0 bases; unmatched bases: 10. The CDR3 runs 17 residues.

This clone has only one observation. The V gene is TRBV5-1, the J gene TRBJ1-4; perhaps TRBD1 as D (5 bases). In germline, CDR1 is SGHRS, CDR2 YFSETQ. V lost 3 bases, J lost 6 bases, and 12 bases lay in between. The CDR3 runs to 14 residues. The CDR3 DNA is TGCGCCAGCAGCTGGGGTAGGGGCGATGAAAAACTGTTTTTT. Protein: CASSWGRGDEKLFF.

This chain links TRBV19 with TRBJ1-5; D remains ambiguous. The CDR3 covers 13 residues. V lost 3 bases and J lost 5, with 8 bases in between. Germline V gene lookup returns CDR1 LNHDA and CDR2 SQIVND (reference sequence). The CDR3: CASSIRRDQPQHF. The CDR3 region has the DNA TGTGCCAGTAGTATTAGGCGGGATCAGCCCCAGCATTTT. Based on the CDR3 plus reference TRBV19 and TRBJ1-5, the full variable domain is DGGITQSPKYLFRKEGQNVTLSCEQNLNHDAMYWYRQDPGQGLRLIYYSQIVNDFQKGDIAEGYSVSREKKESFPLTVTSAQKNPTAFYLCASSIRRDQPQHFGDGTRLSIL.

The rearrangement links TRBV28 to TRBJ1-5, with D perhaps TRBD1 (5 bases). Trimming cost V 5 bases and J 5 bases, with 10 bases left between them. The length of the CDR3 is 13 residues. Germline V gene data show CDR1 as MDHEN and CDR2 as SYDVKM. This CDR3 reads CASSLDRDQPQHF. DNA of the CDR3: TGTGCCAGCAGTCTTGACAGAGATCAGCCCCAGCATTTT.

The CDR3 reads CASSIYRRTSGRSRTDTQYF. DNA of the CDR3: TGTGCCAGCAGCATCTATAGAAGGACTAGCGGGAGGTCGCGCACAGATACGCAGTATTTT. V gene TRBV13 combines with J gene TRBJ2-3; 14 positions match TRBD2. Germline assignment: CDR1 PRHDT and CDR2 FYEKMQ (reference sequence). Trimming took 5 bases from V and 1 from J; bases not matched to a gene: 14. This CDR3 has 20 residues.

This clone was observed a handful of times. This chain uses TRBV5-1 with TRBJ1-1, with D possibly TRBD1 on 5 matching bases. There are 15 residues in the CDR3. Trimming took off 4 bases at V and 2 bases at J, with 15 bases between the two ends. CDR1 and CDR2 from the germline V gene are SGHRS and YFSETQ. The CDR3 DNA reads TGCGCCAGCAGCGATCACCTTAGGGGTAACACTGAAGCTTTCTTT. Its protein product is CASSDHLRGNTEAFF.

V is TRBV7-9 and J is TRBJ2-5; TRBD2 matches at 14 bases. The CDR3 length is 17 residues. J was trimmed by 0 bases and V by 10 bases; bases with no gene match: 10. Germline CDR1 is SEHNR and CDR2 is FQNEAQ (reference sequence). The CDR3 sequence is CAIPGTSGGPYQETQYF. The CDR3 DNA sequence: TGTGCCATCCCAGGGACTAGCGGGGGCCCGTACCAAGAGACCCAGTACTTC.

This clone is a singleton in its sample. This rearrangement joins TRBV30 to TRBJ1-1; possibly TRBD1 for D (5 bases). Trimming pared 3 bases from V and 1 base from J, leaving 9 bases between. This CDR3 comprises 13 residues. Per the germline V gene, CDR1 is GTSNPN and CDR2 is SVGIG (reference sequence). CDR3 amino acids: CAWRRQGNTEAFF. The CDR3 nucleotides are TGTGCCTGGAGGAGGCAGGGGAACACTGAAGCTTTCTTT.

In this sample, this clone turned up once. The chain has TRBV15 and TRBJ1-1; TRBD1 aligns across 9 bases. The CDR3 length is 18 residues. V trimming: 4 bases; J trimming: 0 bases; junction bases outside the gene matches: 12. Germline assignment: CDR1 LNHNV and CDR2 YYDKDF (reference sequence). Here the CDR3 reads CATSTRGTGKGMNTEAFF. The CDR3 DNA is TGTGCCACCAGCACCCGAGGGACAGGGAAGGGCATGAACACTGAAGCTTTCTTT. Based on the CDR3 plus reference TRBV15 and TRBJ1-1, the full variable domain is DAMVIQNPRYQVTQFGKPVTLSCSQTLNHNVMYWYQQKSSQAPKLLFHYYDKDFNNEADTPDNFQSRRPNTSFCFLDIRSPGLGDTAMYLCATSTRGTGKGMNTEAFFGQGTRLTVV.

Concerning this clone itself: This CDR3 is also generated by other DNA sequences in the sample. The rearrangement links TRBV27 to TRBJ2-5; TRBD1 might be the D (5 bases). CDR3 size: 13 residues. Germline CDR1 and CDR2: MNHEY and SMNVEV (reference sequence). V lost 1 base and J 5 bases, leaving 8 bases between the germline ends. The chain's CDR3 is CASSLLRGETQYF. The CDR3 DNA reads TGTGCCAGCAGTTTATTAAGGGGCGAGACCCAGTACTTC.

This clone was observed once. The J gene is TRBJ1-5, the V gene TRBV28, with D maybe TRBD1 (5 bases). The germline gives CDR1 MDHEN, CDR2 SYDVKM. V lost 1 base and J lost 2, with 9 bases in between. The CDR3 is 15 amino acids. CDR3 protein: CASSLSTTGNQPQHF. The DNA for the CDR3 is TGTGCCAGCAGTTTATCGACGACAGGCAATCAGCCCCAGCATTTT.

This chain joins TRBV12-3 or TRBV12-4 and TRBJ1-2, with 7 bases matching TRBD1. CDR3 length: 13 amino acids. The V and J ends lost 6 bases and 3 bases, in that order; junction bases with no gene match: 4. The CDR3: CASRPGQHYGYTF. The DNA for the CDR3 is TGTGCCAGCAGACCGGGACAGCACTATGGCTACACCTTC.